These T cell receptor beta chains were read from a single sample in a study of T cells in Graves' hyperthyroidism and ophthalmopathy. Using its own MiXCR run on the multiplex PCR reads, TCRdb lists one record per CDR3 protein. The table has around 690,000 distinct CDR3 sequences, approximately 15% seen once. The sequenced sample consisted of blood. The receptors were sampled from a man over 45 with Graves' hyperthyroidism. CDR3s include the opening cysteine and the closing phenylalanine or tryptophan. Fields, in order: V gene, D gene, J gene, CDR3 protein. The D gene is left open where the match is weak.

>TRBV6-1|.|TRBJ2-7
CASSLWGPEQGNEQYF
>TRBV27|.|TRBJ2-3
CASSSLQGWGTDTQYF
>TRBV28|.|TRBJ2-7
CASSLMLAETISYEQYF
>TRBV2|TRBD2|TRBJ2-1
CASGGDYSSYNEQFF
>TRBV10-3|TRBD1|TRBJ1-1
CAISSGTGGTEAFF
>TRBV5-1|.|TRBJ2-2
CASSLMTADTGELFF
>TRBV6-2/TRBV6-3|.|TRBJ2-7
CASSYSRIGQPSSYEQYF
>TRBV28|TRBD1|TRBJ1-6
CASSFPDRGDSPLHF
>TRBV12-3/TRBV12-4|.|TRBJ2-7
CASSSPERYEQYF
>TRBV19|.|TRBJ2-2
CASSSTAARPGELFF
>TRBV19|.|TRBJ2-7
CASSILAGEDLSYEQYF
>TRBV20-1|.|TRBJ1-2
CSARGGSYGYTF
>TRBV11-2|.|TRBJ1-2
CASSAKQGFYEQYFGPGYGYTF
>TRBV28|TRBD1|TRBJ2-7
CASLGTAPYEQYF
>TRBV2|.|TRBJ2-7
CASSETGLSSYKQYF
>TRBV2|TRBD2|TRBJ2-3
CASRRTSGAGTDTQYF
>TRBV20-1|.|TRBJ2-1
CSARTGSGSIENEQFF
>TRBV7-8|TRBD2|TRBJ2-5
CASSLGGGRGQETQYF
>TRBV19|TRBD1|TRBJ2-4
CASSGQDSLAKNIQYF
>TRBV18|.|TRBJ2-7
CASSGLDGRAVQFSYEQYF
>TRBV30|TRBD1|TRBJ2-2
CAWSRKGATGELFF
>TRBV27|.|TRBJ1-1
CASSLRGGWDTEAFF
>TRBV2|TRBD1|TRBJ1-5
CASSPFRQGGDQPQHF
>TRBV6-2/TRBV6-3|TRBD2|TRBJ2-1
CASNRLAGSAYNEQFF
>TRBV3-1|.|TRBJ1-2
CASSPSGPGYGYTF